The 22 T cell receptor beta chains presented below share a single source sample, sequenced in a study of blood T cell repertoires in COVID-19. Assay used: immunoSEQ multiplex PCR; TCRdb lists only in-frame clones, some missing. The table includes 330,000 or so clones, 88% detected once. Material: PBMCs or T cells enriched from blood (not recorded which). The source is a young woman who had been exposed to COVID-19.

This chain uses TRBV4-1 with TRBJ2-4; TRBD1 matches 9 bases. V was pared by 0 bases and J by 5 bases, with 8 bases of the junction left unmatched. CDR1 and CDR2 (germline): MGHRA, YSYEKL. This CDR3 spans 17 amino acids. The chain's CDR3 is CASSQDGGTGPQNIQYF. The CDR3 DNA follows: TGCGCCAGCAGCCAAGATGGAGGGACAGGGCCCCAAAACATTCAGTACTTC.

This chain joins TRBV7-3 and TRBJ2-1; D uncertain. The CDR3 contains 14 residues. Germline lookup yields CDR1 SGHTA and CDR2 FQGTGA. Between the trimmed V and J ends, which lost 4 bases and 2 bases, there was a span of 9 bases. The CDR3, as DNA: TGTGCCAGCAGCTCTGCTGCAGCCTACAATGAGCAGTTCTTC. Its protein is CASSSAAAYNEQFF.

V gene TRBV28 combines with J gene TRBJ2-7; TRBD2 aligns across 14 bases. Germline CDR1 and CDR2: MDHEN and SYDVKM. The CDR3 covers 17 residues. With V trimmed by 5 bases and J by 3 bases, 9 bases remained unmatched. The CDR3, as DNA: TGTGCCAGCAGTCCCAACAGACTAGCGGGAGGGGTCTACGAGCAGTACTTC. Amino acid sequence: CASSPNRLAGGVYEQYF.

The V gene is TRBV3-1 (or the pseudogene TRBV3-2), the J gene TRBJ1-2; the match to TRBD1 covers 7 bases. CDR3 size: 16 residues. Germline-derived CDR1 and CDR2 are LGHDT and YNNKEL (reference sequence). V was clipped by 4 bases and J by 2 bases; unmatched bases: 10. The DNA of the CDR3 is TGTGCCAGCAGCCCAACCCGGGCAGGGGGGAACTATGGCTACACCTTC. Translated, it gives CASSPTRAGGNYGYTF.

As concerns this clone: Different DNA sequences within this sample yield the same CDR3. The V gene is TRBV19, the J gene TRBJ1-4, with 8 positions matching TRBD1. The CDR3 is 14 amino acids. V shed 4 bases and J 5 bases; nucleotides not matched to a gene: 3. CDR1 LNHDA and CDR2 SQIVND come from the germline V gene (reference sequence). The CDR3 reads CASSRTGPNEKLFF. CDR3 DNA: TGTGCCAGTAGTAGGACAGGGCCGAATGAAAAACTGTTTTTT.

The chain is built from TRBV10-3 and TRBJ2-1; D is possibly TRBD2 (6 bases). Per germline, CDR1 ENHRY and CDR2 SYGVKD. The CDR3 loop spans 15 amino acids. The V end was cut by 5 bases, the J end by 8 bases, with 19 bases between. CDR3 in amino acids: CAISPRGAEEDEQFF. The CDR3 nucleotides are TGTGCCATCAGTCCCCGCGGGGCCGAGGAAGATGAGCAGTTCTTC.

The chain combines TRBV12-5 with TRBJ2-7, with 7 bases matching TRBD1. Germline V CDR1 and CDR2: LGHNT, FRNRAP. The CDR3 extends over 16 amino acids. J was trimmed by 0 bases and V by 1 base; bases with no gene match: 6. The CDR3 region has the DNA TGTGCTAGTGGTTTGGCCACCGGGACAGCCTCCTACGAGCAGTACTTC. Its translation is CASGLATGTASYEQYF.

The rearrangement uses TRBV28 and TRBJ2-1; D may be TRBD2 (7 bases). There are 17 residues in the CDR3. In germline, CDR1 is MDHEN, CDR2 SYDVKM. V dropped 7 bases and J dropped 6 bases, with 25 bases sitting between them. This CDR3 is CASTDPGGGTVSNEQFF. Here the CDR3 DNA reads TGTGCCAGCACCGACCCGGGGGGCGGCACCGTCTCCAATGAGCAGTTCTTC.

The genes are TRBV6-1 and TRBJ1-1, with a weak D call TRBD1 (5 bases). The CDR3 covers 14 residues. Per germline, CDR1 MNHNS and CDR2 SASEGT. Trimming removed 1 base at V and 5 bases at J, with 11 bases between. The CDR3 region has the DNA TGTGCCAGCAGTGAAGGCGGGACGCGGACTGAAGCTTTCTTT. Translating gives CASSEGGTRTEAFF.

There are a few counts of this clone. CDR3 sequence reads: CASSTDRNNSPLHF. DNA for the CDR3: TGCGCCAGCAGCACCGACAGGAATAATTCACCCCTCCACTTT. The chain joins TRBV5-1 to TRBJ1-6; TRBD1 is a possible D gene (6 bases). The germline gives CDR1 SGHRS, CDR2 YFSETQ. CDR3 size: 14 residues. Trimming shortened V by 4 bases and J by 5 bases, and 10 bases separated the two germline ends.

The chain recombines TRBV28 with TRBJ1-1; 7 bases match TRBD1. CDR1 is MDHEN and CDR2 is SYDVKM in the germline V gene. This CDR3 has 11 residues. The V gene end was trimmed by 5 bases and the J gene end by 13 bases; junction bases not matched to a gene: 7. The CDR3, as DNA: TGTGCCAGCAGTCCTCGGGACAGTTTTTTCTTT. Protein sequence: CASSPRDSFFF.

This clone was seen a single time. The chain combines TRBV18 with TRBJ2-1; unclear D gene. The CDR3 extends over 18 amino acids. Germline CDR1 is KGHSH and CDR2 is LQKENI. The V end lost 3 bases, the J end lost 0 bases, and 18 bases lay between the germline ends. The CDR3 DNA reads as TGTGCCAGCTCACCGGTTCCAAAAAAACCTAGCTCCTACAATGAGCAGTTCTTC. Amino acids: CASSPVPKKPSSYNEQFF.

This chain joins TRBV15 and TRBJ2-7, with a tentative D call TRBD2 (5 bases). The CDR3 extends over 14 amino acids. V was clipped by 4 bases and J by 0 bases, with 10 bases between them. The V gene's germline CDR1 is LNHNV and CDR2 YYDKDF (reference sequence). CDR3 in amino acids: CATSTKRYSYEQYF. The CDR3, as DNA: TGTGCCACCAGCACCAAGCGGTACTCCTACGAGCAGTACTTC. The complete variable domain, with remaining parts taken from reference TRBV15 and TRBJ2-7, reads DAMVIQNPRYQVTQFGKPVTLSCSQTLNHNVMYWYQQKSSQAPKLLFHYYDKDFNNEADTPDNFQSRRPNTSFCFLDIRSPGLGDTAMYLCATSTKRYSYEQYFGPGTRLTVT.

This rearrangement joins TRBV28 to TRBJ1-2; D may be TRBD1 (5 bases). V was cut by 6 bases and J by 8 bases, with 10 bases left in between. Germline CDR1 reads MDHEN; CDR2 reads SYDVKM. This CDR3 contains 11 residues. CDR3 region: CASSPGLGYTF. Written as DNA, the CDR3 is TGTGCCAGCAGCCCAGGGTTGGGCTACACCTTC.

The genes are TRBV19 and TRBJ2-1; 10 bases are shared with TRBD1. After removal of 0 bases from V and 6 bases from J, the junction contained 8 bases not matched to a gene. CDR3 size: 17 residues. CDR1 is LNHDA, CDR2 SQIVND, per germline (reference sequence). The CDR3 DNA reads TGTGCCAGTAGTATAGATCGGGGGACAGGGGTGGTCAATGAGCAGTTCTTC. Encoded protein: CASSIDRGTGVVNEQFF.

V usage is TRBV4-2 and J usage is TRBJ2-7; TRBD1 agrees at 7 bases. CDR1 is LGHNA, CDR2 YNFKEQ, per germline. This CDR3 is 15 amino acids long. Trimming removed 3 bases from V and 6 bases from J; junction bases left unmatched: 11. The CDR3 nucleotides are TGTGCCAGCAGCCACGACCGGACAGGCGAGGGCGAGCAGTACTTC. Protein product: CASSHDRTGEGEQYF.

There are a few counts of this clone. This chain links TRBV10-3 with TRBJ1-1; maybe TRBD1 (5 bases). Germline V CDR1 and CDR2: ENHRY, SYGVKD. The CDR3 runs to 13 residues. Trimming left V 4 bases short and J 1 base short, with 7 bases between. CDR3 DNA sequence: TGTGCCATCAGTGGGAGGGGGAACACTGAAGCTTTCTTT. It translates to CAISGRGNTEAFF.

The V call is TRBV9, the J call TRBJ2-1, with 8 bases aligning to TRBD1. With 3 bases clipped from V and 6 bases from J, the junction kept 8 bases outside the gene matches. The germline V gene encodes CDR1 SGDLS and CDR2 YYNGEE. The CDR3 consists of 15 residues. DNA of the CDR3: TGTGCCAGCAGCGGCTACAGGGGGTCGGGCAATGAGCAGTTCTTC. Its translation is CASSGYRGSGNEQFF.

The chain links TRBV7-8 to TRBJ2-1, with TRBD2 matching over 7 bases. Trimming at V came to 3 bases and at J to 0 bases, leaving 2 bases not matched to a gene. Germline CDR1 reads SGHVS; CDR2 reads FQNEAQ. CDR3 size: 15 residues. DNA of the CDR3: TGTGCCAGCAGCTTGGCGGGAGTCTCCTACAATGAGCAGTTCTTC. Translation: CASSLAGVSYNEQFF.

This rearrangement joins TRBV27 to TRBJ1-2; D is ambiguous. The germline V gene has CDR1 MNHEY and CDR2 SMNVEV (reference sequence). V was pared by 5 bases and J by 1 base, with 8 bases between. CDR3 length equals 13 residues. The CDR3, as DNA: TGTGCCAGCAGTCCGTCGGGTAACTATGGCTACACCTTC. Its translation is CASSPSGNYGYTF.

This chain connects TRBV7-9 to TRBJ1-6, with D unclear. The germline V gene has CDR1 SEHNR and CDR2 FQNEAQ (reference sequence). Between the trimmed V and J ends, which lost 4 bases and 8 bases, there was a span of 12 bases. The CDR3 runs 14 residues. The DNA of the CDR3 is TGTGCCAGCAGCTCCTTACCCGGGGATTCACCCCTCCACTTT. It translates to CASSSLPGDSPLHF.

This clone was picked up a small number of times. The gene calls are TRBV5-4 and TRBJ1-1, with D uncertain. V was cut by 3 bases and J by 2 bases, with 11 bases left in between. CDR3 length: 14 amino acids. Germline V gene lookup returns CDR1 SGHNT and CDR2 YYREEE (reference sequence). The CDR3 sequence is CASSSGSSNTEAFF. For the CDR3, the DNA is TGTGCCAGCAGCTCGGGATCCAGTAACACTGAAGCTTTCTTT. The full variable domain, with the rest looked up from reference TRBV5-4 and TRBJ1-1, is ETGVTQSPTHLIKTRGQQVTLRCSSQSGHNTVSWYQQALGQGPQFIFQYYREEENGRGNFPPRFSGLQFPNYSSELNVNALELDDSALYLCASSSGSSNTEAFFGQGTRLTVV.